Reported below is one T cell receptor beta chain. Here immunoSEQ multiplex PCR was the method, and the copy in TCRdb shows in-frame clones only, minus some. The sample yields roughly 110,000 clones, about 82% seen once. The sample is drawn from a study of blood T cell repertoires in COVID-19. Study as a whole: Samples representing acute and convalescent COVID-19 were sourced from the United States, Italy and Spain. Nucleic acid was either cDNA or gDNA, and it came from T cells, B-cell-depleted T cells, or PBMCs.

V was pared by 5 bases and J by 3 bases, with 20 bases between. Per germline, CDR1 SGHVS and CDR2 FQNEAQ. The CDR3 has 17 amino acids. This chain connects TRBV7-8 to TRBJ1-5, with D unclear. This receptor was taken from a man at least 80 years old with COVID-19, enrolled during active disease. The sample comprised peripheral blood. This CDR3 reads CASSAKAATSYNQPQHF. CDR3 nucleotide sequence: TGTGCCAGCAGCGCCAAAGCCGCGACATCATACAATCAGCCCCAGCATTTT.